Shown below are 20 T cell receptor beta chains from a single sample sequenced in a study of human T cells and chemical hapten exposure. Time point of the sample: patch test 2, 6 weeks after DPC sensitization. Described treatment: therapeutic diphenylcyclopropenone sensitization with weekly scalp DPC. One entry per CDR3 protein, called by TCRdb with MiXCR from the RACE reads. Among hundreds of thousands of distinct CDR3 sequences listed, about 6.9% were seen once. The sample in question was whole blood, obtained in connection with sensitization to the hapten diphenylcyclopropenone (DPC). Source of these receptors: a woman in her late teens or twenties with alopecia areata. Some clones in this sample may be carry-over from other donors' samples.

This clonotype was detected ten times or more. V gene TRBV29-1 combines with J gene TRBJ1-2; D perhaps matches TRBD1 (5 bases). The ends were cut back, 3 bases at V and 3 bases at J, with 14 bases in the middle. Germline-derived CDR1 and CDR2 are SQVTM and ANQGSEA. This CDR3 is built from 14 residues. The CDR3 sequence: CSVDLGPNHYGYTF. The CDR3 region has the DNA TGCAGCGTTGACTTGGGACCCAACCACTATGGCTACACCTTC.

This clonotype has only a few counts. The chain recombines TRBV6-5 with TRBJ1-5, with TRBD1 as a possible D gene (5 bases). The CDR3 spans 14 residues. Germline-derived CDR1 and CDR2 are MNHEY and SVGAGI. Trimming shortened V by 2 bases and J by 6 bases, and 11 bases separated the two germline ends. The CDR3 loop is CASSYGGEGQPQHF. Here the CDR3 DNA reads TGTGCCAGCAGTTACGGAGGGGAGGGTCAGCCCCAGCATTTT.

This clonotype was seen more than once but under ten times. J is TRBJ2-7 and V is TRBV7-6; D may be TRBD1 (5 bases). CDR1 and CDR2 from the germline V gene are SGHVS and FNYEAQ. The germline V and J ends were trimmed by 5 bases and 3 bases, with 14 bases remaining between them. The CDR3 runs 14 residues. CDR3 residues: CASSPRQTDYEQYF. The CDR3 region has the DNA TGTGCCAGCAGCCCAAGACAGACAGACTACGAGCAGTACTTC.

The sample holds many counts of this clonotype. This rearrangement joins TRBV12-3 or TRBV12-4 to TRBJ2-3; D gene ambiguous. Trimming removed 8 bases at V and 0 bases at J, with 9 bases between. This CDR3 region has 13 residues. DNA of the CDR3: TGTGCCAGCGGGTCCTATAGCACAGATACGCAGTATTTT. Translating gives CASGSYSTDTQYF.

This clonotype was seen more than once but under ten times. The DNA of the CDR3 is TGTGCCAGCAGCTTAGAGGAAGGGTCGGACACCTACGAGCAGTACTTC. Translated, it gives CASSLEEGSDTYEQYF. V is TRBV7-9 and J is TRBJ2-7, with D tentatively TRBD1 (5 bases). This CDR3 is 16 amino acids long. Germline CDR1 and CDR2: SEHNR and FQNEAQ (reference sequence). The V gene lost 1 base and the J gene lost 2 bases, with 15 bases spanning the gap.

The chain carries TRBV6-6 and TRBJ2-7; tentatively, D is TRBD1 or TRBD2 (6 bases each). Germline lookup yields CDR1 MNHNY and CDR2 SVGAGI (reference sequence). V was clipped by 7 bases and J by 7 bases, with 17 bases between them. The CDR3 length is 13 residues. CDR3 DNA sequence: TGTGCCAGCATTTTTACGGGGGCGGGGGAGCAGTACTTC. Residues: CASIFTGAGEQYF.

This sequence joins TRBV3-1 and TRBJ2-3; D is possibly TRBD1 or TRBD2 (5 bases each). CDR1 and CDR2 (germline): LGHDT, YNNKEL (reference sequence). The V end was cut by 5 bases, the J end by 6 bases, with 15 bases between. The CDR3 has 14 residues. The CDR3 loop is CASSSRDRDDTQYF. CDR3 DNA: TGTGCCAGCAGCAGCCGGGACCGCGACGATACGCAGTATTTT.

The chain employs TRBV10-3 and TRBJ2-1, with a weak D call TRBD2 (6 bases). V gave up 8 bases and J gave up 7 bases, with 9 bases separating them. This CDR3 comprises 11 residues. CDR1 and CDR2 from the germline V gene are ENHRY and SYGVKD. The CDR3 sequence is CAIAGRNEQFF. CDR3 nucleotide sequence: TGTGCCATCGCGGGACGGAATGAGCAGTTCTTC.

This clonotype was seen a handful of times. The J gene is TRBJ2-3, the V gene TRBV29-1, with D tentatively TRBD1 (6 bases). V lost 1 base to trimming and J lost 3 bases, with 8 bases between them. CDR1 is SQVTM and CDR2 is ANQGSEA in the germline V gene. This CDR3 spans 13 amino acids. CDR3 sequence (DNA): TGCAGCGTTGAAGTCAGGGGAACAGATACGCAGTATTTT. It specifies CSVEVRGTDTQYF.

This clonotype was observed a handful of times. The chain joins TRBV7-2 to TRBJ2-6; TRBD2 might be the D (5 bases). Trimming left V 1 base short and J 10 bases short, with 17 bases between. CDR3 length: 16 amino acids. Germline V lookup: CDR1 SGHTA, CDR2 FQGNSA. For the CDR3, the DNA is TGTGCCAGCAGCTTAGATCGAGCAAGTCGGAGGAACGTCCTGACTTTC. Amino acids: CASSLDRASRRNVLTF.

This clonotype was detected ten times or more. The chain is built from TRBV7-9 and TRBJ2-7, with TRBD1 identical over 8 bases. V trimming: 6 bases; J trimming: 4 bases; junction bases outside the gene matches: 11. The germline V gene has CDR1 SEHNR and CDR2 FQNEAQ (reference sequence). CDR3 length: 15 amino acids. CDR3 protein: CASRRGSGGFYEQYF. CDR3 in DNA: TGTGCCAGCAGACGGGGGTCAGGGGGCTTTTACGAGCAGTACTTC.

Many counts were recorded for this clonotype. This chain links TRBV7-8 with TRBJ1-1; D call uncertain. The CDR3 extends over 13 amino acids. V shed 5 bases and J shed 3 bases, with 10 bases lying between them. From germline, CDR1 is SGHVS and CDR2 FQNEAQ. The CDR3 nucleotides are TGTGCCAGCAGCAGAGGGATTCACACTGAAGCTTTCTTT. As protein: CASSRGIHTEAFF.

As regards this clonotype: A much larger clone is a single base away; this may be a read error. V is TRBV4-3 and J is TRBJ1-1, with D hard to call. The germline V gene has CDR1 LGHNA and CDR2 YSLEER. The ends were cut back, 1 base at V and 4 bases at J, with 10 bases in the middle. The CDR3 totals 14 residues. Written as DNA, the CDR3 is TGCGCCAGCAGCCAAGGGACGGGCGCCACTGAAGCTTTCTTT. This codes for CASSQGTGATEAFF.

The V call is TRBV9, the J call TRBJ2-5; unclear D gene. The CDR3 spans 12 residues. CDR1 is SGDLS and CDR2 is YYNGEE in the germline V gene. Trimming took 2 bases from V and 4 from J, leaving 6 bases between them. As DNA, the CDR3 is TGTGCCAGCAGCGTTGGCGGAGAGACCCAGTACTTC. Translated, it gives CASSVGGETQYF. Full variable domain (rest looked up from reference TRBV9 and TRBJ2-5): DSGVTQTPKHLITATGQRVTLRCSPRSGDLSVYWYQQSLDQGLQFLIQYYNGEERAKGNILERFSAQQFPDLHSELNLSSLELGDSALYFCASSVGGETQYFGPGTRLLVL.

The V and J genes are TRBV12-3 or TRBV12-4 and TRBJ1-1; TRBD1 matches at 8 bases. The trim removed 4 bases at V and 8 bases at J, leaving 12 bases unmatched. The CDR3 totals 15 residues. CDR3 sequence: CASSSGTGPDGEAFF. CDR3 DNA sequence: TGTGCCAGCAGTTCCGGGACAGGACCCGATGGGGAAGCTTTCTTT.

This chain uses TRBV6-2 or TRBV6-3 with TRBJ1-5, with 7 positions matching TRBD1. CDR1 and CDR2 from the germline V gene are MNHEY and SVGEGT. This CDR3 spans 15 amino acids. V lost 2 bases and J lost 3; bases outside the gene matches: 4. CDR3 in amino acids: CASSYPTGFNQPQHF. The CDR3 DNA is TGTGCCAGCAGTTACCCGACAGGGTTCAATCAGCCCCAGCATTTT.

In this sample, this clonotype turned up many times. The chain carries TRBV29-1 and TRBJ1-2; 7 bases line up with TRBD1. The germline V gene has CDR1 SQVTM and CDR2 ANQGSEA. This CDR3 is 13 amino acids long. The ends lost 1 base at V and 6 bases at J; junction bases unmatched: 5. In DNA, the CDR3 is TGCAGCGTTGAAGTGGTGACAGGGAATGGCTACACCTTC. Translation: CSVEVVTGNGYTF. The complete variable domain, with remaining parts taken from reference TRBV29-1 and TRBJ1-2, reads SAVISQKPSRDICQRGTSLTIQCQVDSQVTMMFWYRQQPGQSLTLIATANQGSEATYESGFVIDKFPISRPNLTFSTLTVSNMSPEDSSIYLCSVEVVTGNGYTFGSGTRLTVV.

This clonotype was seen a few times. The CDR3 protein is CASSRQGIGTDTQYF. The CDR3 DNA reads TGTGCCAGCAGTCGACAGGGTATCGGCACAGATACGCAGTATTTT. The chain links TRBV6-5 to TRBJ2-3; 7 bases align to TRBD1. The V and J ends lost 5 bases and 1 base, in that order; junction bases with no gene match: 6. Germline assignment: CDR1 MNHEY and CDR2 SVGAGI. The CDR3 length is 15 residues.

This clonotype came up a few times. The chain has TRBV6-5 and TRBJ2-2; tentative D call: TRBD2 (6 bases). This CDR3 is 14 amino acids long. V was clipped by 4 bases and J by 4 bases, with 10 bases between them. Germline CDR1 and CDR2: MNHEY and SVGAGI. The CDR3 DNA reads TGTGCCAGCAGTTTCGGGGGTGGCACCGGGGAGCTGTTTTTT. It translates to CASSFGGGTGELFF.

There are many counts of this clonotype. The chain combines TRBV12-3 or TRBV12-4 with TRBJ2-2; D gene uncertain. V was cut by 4 bases and J by 1 base, with 7 bases left in between. The CDR3 is made up of 14 amino acids. Here the CDR3 DNA reads TGTGCCAGCAGTTCAAACAGGAACACCGGGGAGCTGTTTTTT. Its protein product is CASSSNRNTGELFF.